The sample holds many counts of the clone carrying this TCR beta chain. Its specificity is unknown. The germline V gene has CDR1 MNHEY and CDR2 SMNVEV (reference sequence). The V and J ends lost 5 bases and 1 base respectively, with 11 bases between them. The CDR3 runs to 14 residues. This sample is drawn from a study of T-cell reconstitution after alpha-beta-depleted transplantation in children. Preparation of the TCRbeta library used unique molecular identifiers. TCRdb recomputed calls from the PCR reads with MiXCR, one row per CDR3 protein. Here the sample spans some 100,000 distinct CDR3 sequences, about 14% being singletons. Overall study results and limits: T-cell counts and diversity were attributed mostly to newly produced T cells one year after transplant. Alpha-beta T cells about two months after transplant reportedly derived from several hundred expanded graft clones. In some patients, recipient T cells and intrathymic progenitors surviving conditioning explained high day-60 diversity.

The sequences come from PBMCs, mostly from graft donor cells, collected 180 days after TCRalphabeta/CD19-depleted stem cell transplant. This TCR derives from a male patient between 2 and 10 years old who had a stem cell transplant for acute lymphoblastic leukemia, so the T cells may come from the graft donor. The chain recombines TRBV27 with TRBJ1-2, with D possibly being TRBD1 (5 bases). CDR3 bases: TGTGCCAGCAGTCCAAGACAGAGTAACTATGGCTACACCTTC. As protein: CASSPRQSNYGYTF.